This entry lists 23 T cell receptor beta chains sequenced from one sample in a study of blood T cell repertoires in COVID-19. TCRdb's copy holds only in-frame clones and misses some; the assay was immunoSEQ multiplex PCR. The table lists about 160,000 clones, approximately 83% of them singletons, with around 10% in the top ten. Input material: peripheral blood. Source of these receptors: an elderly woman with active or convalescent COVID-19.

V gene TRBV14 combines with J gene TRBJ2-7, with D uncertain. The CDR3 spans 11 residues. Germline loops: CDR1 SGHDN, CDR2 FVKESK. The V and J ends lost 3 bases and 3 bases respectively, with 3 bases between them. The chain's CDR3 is CASSHSYEQYF. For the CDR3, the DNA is TGTGCCAGCAGCCATAGCTACGAGCAGTACTTC.

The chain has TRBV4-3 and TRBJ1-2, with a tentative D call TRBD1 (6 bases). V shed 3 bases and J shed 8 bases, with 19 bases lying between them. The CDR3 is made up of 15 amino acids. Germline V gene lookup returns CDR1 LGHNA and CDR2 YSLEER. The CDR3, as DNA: TGCGCCAGCAGCCAGGTCTATAAGGGGGATTACGGCTACACCTTC. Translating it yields CASSQVYKGDYGYTF.

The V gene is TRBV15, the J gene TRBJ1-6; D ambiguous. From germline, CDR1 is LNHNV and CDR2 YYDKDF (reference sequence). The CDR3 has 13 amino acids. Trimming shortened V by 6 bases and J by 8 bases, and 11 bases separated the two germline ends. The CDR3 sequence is CATSSFTDSPLHF. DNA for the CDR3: TGTGCCACCAGTTCCTTCACTGATTCACCCCTCCACTTT.

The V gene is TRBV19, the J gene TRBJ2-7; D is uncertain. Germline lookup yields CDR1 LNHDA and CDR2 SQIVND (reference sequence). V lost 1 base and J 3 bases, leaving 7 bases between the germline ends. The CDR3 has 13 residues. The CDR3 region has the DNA TGTGCCAGTAGTATAGGGGCCAGCTACGAGCAGTACTTC. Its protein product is CASSIGASYEQYF. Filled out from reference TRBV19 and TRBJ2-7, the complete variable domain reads DGGITQSPKYLFRKEGQNVTLSCEQNLNHDAMYWYRQDPGQGLRLIYYSQIVNDFQKGDIAEGYSVSREKKESFPLTVTSAQKNPTAFYLCASSIGASYEQYFGPGTRLTVT.

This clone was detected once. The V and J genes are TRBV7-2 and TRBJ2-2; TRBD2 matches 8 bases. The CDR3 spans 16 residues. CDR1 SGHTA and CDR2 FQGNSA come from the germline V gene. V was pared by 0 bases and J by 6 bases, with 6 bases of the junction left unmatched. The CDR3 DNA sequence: TGTGCCAGCAGCTTAGCGGCACGGGGGGGAGCCGGGGAGCTGTTTTTT. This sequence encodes CASSLAARGGAGELFF.

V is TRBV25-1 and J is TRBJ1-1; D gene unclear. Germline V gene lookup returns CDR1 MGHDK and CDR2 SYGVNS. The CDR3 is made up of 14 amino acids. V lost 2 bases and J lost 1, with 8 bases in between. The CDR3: CASSELEANTEAFF. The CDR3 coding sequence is TGTGCCAGCAGTGAACTTGAGGCGAACACTGAAGCTTTCTTT.

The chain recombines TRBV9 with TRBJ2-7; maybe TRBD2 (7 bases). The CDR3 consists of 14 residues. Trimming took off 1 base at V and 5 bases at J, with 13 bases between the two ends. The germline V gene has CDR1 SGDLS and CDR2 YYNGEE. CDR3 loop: CASSVYGGPDEQYF. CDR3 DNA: TGTGCCAGCAGCGTATACGGGGGGCCGGACGAGCAGTACTTC. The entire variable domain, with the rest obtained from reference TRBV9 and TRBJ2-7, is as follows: DSGVTQTPKHLITATGQRVTLRCSPRSGDLSVYWYQQSLDQGLQFLIQYYNGEERAKGNILERFSAQQFPDLHSELNLSSLELGDSALYFCASSVYGGPDEQYFGPGTRLTVT.

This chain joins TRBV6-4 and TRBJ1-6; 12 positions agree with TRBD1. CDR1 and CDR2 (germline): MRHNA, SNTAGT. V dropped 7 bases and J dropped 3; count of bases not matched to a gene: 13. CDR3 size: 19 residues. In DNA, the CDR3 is TGTGCCAGCATTCATAAAGGGACAGGGGGCATGATCTATAATTCACCCCTCCACTTT. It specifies CASIHKGTGGMIYNSPLHF.

The CDR3 DNA follows: TGTGCCAGCAGCGTGCGGGGGAAGGCCTCACCCCTCCACTTT. Its protein product is CASSVRGKASPLHF. This rearrangement joins TRBV5-4 to TRBJ1-6; the D gene is possibly TRBD1 (5 bases). V was trimmed by 4 bases and J by 10 bases, leaving 15 bases between them. This CDR3 has 14 amino acids. Germline V gives CDR1 SGHNT, CDR2 YYREEE (reference sequence).

CDR3 in amino acids: CASRRQETSTDTQYF. The CDR3 region has the DNA TGTGCCAGCAGACGACAGGAGACATCCACAGATACGCAGTATTTT. J is TRBJ2-3 and V is TRBV6-5, with a weak D call TRBD1 (6 bases). Germline V CDR1 and CDR2: MNHEY, SVGAGI. The CDR3 runs 15 residues. V gave up 6 bases and J gave up 2 bases, with 15 bases separating them.

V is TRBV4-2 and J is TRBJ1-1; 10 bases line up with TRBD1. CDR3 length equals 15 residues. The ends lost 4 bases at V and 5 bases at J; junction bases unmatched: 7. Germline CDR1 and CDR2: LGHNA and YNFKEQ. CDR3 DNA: TGTGCCAGCAGCCGGACAGGGGGTTTATTTACTGAAGCTTTCTTT. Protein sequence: CASSRTGGLFTEAFF.

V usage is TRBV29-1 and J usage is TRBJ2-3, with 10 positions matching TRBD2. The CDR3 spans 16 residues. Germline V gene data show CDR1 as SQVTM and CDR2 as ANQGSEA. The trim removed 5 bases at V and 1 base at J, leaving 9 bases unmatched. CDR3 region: CSVWWATSGGTDTQYF. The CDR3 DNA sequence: TGCAGCGTTTGGTGGGCTACTAGCGGGGGCACAGATACGCAGTATTTT.

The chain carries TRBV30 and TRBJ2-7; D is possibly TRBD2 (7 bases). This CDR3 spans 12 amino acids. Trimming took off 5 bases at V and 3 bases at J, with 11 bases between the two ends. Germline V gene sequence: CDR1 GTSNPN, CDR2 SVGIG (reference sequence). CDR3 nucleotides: TGTGCCTGGCGCGGGGGCGGCTACGAGCAGTACTTC. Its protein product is CAWRGGGYEQYF.

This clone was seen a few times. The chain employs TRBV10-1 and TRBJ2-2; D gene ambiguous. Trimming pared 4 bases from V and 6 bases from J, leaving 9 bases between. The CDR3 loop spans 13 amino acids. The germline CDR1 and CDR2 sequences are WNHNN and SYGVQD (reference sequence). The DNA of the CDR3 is TGCGCCAGCAGTGCAGGCGACCCCGGGGAGCTGTTTTTT. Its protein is CASSAGDPGELFF.

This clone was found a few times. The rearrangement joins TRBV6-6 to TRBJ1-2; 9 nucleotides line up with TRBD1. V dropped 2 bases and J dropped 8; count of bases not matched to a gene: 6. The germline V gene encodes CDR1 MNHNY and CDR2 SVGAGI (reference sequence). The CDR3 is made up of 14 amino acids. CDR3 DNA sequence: TGTGCCAGCAGTTACCGTGACAGGGGGAGAGGCTACACCTTC. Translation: CASSYRDRGRGYTF.

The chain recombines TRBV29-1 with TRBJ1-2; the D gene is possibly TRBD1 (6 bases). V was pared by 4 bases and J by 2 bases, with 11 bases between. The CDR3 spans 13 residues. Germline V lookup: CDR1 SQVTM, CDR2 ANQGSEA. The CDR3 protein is CSVGTGGNYGYTF. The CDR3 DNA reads TGCAGCGTTGGGACTGGGGGCAACTATGGCTACACCTTC.

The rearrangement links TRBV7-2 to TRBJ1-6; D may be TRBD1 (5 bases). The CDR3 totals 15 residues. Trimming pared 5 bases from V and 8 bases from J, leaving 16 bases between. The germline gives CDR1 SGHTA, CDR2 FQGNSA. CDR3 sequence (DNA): TGTGCCAGCAGCCTGGCGGAGGGGCTGTATTCACCCCTCCACTTT. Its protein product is CASSLAEGLYSPLHF.

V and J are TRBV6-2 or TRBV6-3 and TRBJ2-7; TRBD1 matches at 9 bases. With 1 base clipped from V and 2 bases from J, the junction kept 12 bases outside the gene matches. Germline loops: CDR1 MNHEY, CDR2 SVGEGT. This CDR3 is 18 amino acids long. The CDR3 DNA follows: TGTGCCAGCAGTTACTGGGACAGGGAGTCGCACGCCGCCTACGAGCAGTACTTC. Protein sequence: CASSYWDRESHAAYEQYF.

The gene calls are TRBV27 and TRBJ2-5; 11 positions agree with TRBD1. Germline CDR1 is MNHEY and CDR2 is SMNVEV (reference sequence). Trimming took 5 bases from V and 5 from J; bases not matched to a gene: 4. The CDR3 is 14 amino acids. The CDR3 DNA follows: TGTGCCAGCAGTCCAGGGACAGGGGGGGAGACCCAGTACTTC. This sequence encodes CASSPGTGGETQYF.

CDR3 in DNA: TGTGCCAGCAGCGTAGGGTCAGGATGGAAAGGAAACACCATATATTTT. Translation: CASSVGSGWKGNTIYF. The rearrangement uses TRBV9 and TRBJ1-3, with unresolved D. Germline loops: CDR1 SGDLS, CDR2 YYNGEE. The CDR3 consists of 16 residues. V dropped 0 bases and J dropped 4 bases, with 14 bases sitting between them. Looking up the rest from reference TRBV9 and TRBJ1-3 gives the full variable domain: DSGVTQTPKHLITATGQRVTLRCSPRSGDLSVYWYQQSLDQGLQFLIQYYNGEERAKGNILERFSAQQFPDLHSELNLSSLELGDSALYFCASSVGSGWKGNTIYFGEGSWLTVV.

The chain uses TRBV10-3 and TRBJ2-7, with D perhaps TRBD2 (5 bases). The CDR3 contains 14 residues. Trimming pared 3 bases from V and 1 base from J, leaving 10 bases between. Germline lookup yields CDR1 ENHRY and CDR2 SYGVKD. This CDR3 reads CAISDPSGSYEQYF. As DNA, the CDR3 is TGTGCCATCAGTGACCCCAGCGGTTCCTACGAGCAGTACTTC.

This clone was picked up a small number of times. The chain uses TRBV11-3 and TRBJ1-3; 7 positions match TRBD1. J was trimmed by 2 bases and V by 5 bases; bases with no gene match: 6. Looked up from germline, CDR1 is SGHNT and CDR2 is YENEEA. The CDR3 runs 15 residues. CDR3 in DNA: TGTGCCAGCAGCCTCTCAGGGGGGACTGGAAACACCATATATTTT. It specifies CASSLSGGTGNTIYF.

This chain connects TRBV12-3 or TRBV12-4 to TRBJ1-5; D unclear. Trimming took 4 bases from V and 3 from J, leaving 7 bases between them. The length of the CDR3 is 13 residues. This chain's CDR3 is CASSYGLNQPQHF. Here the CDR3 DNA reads TGTGCCAGCAGTTACGGACTCAATCAGCCCCAGCATTTT.